This record concerns one T cell receptor (beta chain) sequence. CDR1 and CDR2 (germline): MNHEY, SMNVEV (reference sequence). The CDR3 length is 16 residues. V was clipped by 6 bases and J by 4 bases, with 21 bases between them. This record belongs to a study of cytomegalovirus exposure and HLA in healthy donors. The study ran its PCR with 60 Vbeta and 13 Jbeta primers. Assay: immunoSEQ multiplex PCR; the TCRdb copy retains only in-frame clones and omits some. Among roughly 230,000 clones, about three quarters were seen once, and the ten largest hold more than 0.45%. The sequencing sample was made of PBMCs. This receptor was obtained from a boy aged 5-17 years in good health and CMV-seronegative. The chain is built from TRBV27 and TRBJ1-1; a possible D gene is TRBD1 (6 bases). CDR3 in DNA: TGTGCCAGCAGAAACAGGGATTGGGCTGAGCTCACTGAAGCTTTCTTT. Its protein is CASRNRDWAELTEAFF.